Given below is one TCR beta chain in context. The data stem from a study of human T cells and chemical hapten exposure. Whole-study context: Patients got weekly scalp diphenylcyclopropenone doses over the roughly 22-week study. Alopecia areata, totalis or universalis affected patients, mainly female. Minor pooled library volume differences mainly drove per-sample TCR yield variation.

TCRdb processed the RACE reads anew with MiXCR; each CDR3 protein has one entry. The data contain 95,000 to 150,000 distinct CDR3 sequences, around 15% of them singletons. Documented time point: patch test 1, 2 weeks after DPC sensitization. Treatment: therapeutic diphenylcyclopropenone sensitization with weekly scalp DPC. V lost 0 bases and J lost 13, with 21 bases in between. CDR3 length: 15 residues. The germline V gene encodes CDR1 MGHRA and CDR2 YSYEKL. The TCR sequence derives from a man aged 18 to 30 with alopecia areata. Some clones in this sample may be carry-over from other donors' samples. The rearrangement links TRBV4-1 to TRBJ1-2, with D perhaps TRBD1 (6 bases). The specimen was whole blood, collected in connection with sensitization to the hapten diphenylcyclopropenone (DPC). The CDR3 DNA reads TGCGCCAGCAGCCAAGAAACGCAGGGGAGGAGCCAAGGCACCTTC. This encodes CASSQETQGRSQGTF.